The present T cell receptor beta chain was sequenced within a study of cytomegalovirus exposure and HLA in healthy donors. Study-wide background: Tens of millions of unique TCRs, all from HLA-typed donors, were included in an early release of the data. General study results and limits: The investigators catalogued 150 or so TCR beta chains as cytomegalovirus-associated. Being productive about 87% or about 30% of the time was typical of most TCR beta V segments in an earlier analysis. Immune exposure information available was restricted to CMV serostatus.

60 Vbeta and 13 Jbeta primers were used in PCR. TCRdb keeps only in-frame clones here, not all; method: immunoSEQ multiplex PCR. This table holds roughly 200,000 clones, more than 75% found once. A remark on this clone: The antigen remains unidentified.

V was pared by 6 bases and J by 6 bases, with 19 bases between. This CDR3 comprises 15 residues. Germline V gives CDR1 SEHNR, CDR2 FQNEAQ (reference sequence). What was sequenced was PBMCs. The chain couples TRBV7-9 to TRBJ2-3; D perhaps matches TRBD1 (8 bases). The source of this sequence is a man between 25 and 39 years old in good health and CMV-seronegative. This CDR3 is CASSITGGGHDTQYF. CDR3 sequence (DNA): TGTGCCAGCAGTATCACAGGGGGAGGGCACGATACGCAGTATTTT.